Presented here are 15 T cell receptor beta chains from one specimen sequenced in a study of blood T cell repertoires in COVID-19 (dated by TCRdb to the early 2020s). The receptor library was made with the immunoSEQ multiplex PCR assay. In its TCRdb copy, this immuneACCESS table keeps in-frame sequences only and misses some clones. Where compared with another copy, unresolved V genes explain less than half of these, and the others have no known cause. The sample contains about 15,000 clones, more than 65% of them found a single time. In total, the top ten clones hold around 26% of the sample. The sample taken for sequencing was peripheral blood. The receptors were sampled from a woman aged 50 to 60 with active or convalescent COVID-19.

This sequence joins TRBV2 and TRBJ2-7, with 8 nucleotides matching TRBD1. J was trimmed by 5 bases and V by 8 bases; bases with no gene match: 11. CDR3 length equals 14 residues. The germline V gene encodes CDR1 SNHLY and CDR2 FYNNEI. The CDR3 reads CASGRAAGGHEQYF. The DNA of the CDR3 is TGTGCCAGCGGAAGGGCCGCAGGGGGCCACGAGCAGTACTTC.

The CDR3 loop reads CASSLGPGGGNEKLFF. The DNA for the CDR3 is TGCGCCAGCAGCTTGGGTCCAGGGGGCGGTAATGAAAAACTGTTTTTT. The V and J genes are TRBV5-1 and TRBJ1-4; 8 bases match TRBD1. CDR3 length equals 16 residues. The germline gives CDR1 SGHRS, CDR2 YFSETQ. The V segment lost 0 bases and the J segment 4 bases; nucleotides outside the gene matches: 5.

The chain is built from TRBV18 and TRBJ1-2; 8 nucleotides agree with TRBD1. The CDR3 has 16 amino acids. The V segment lost 3 bases and the J segment 6 bases; nucleotides outside the gene matches: 12. Germline V gene sequence: CDR1 KGHSH, CDR2 LQKENI. CDR3 nucleotide sequence: TGTGCCAGCTCACCGGCAGGGGGCTACACAGGTGATGGCTACACCTTC. It yields the protein CASSPAGGYTGDGYTF.

The rearrangement joins TRBV5-4 to TRBJ1-1, with D unresolved. The CDR3 spans 12 residues. V lost 0 bases to trimming and J lost 6 bases, with 6 bases between them. Germline assignment: CDR1 SGHNT and CDR2 YYREEE (reference sequence). This CDR3 is CASSLEQAEAFF. Written as DNA, the CDR3 is TGTGCCAGCAGCTTGGAGCAGGCTGAAGCTTTCTTT.

This chain connects TRBV15 to TRBJ1-2; TRBD1 aligns across 8 bases. With V trimmed by 3 bases and J by 8 bases, 8 bases remained unmatched. The CDR3 sequence is 14 residues long. Germline-derived CDR1 and CDR2 are LNHNV and YYDKDF (reference sequence). The CDR3 coding sequence is TGTGCCACCAGCAGCCGAAAAACAGGGGGAGGCTACACCTTC. This sequence encodes CATSSRKTGGGYTF.

This clone was observed once. The CDR3 nucleotides are TGTGCCAGCAGCTTGGCGGGAGAGTACTCCTACAATGAGCAGTTCTTC. This encodes CASSLAGEYSYNEQFF. V gene TRBV11-3 combines with J gene TRBJ2-1; 7 bases are shared with TRBD2. Germline-derived CDR1 and CDR2 are SGHNT and YENEEA. V shed 3 bases and J 0 bases; nucleotides not matched to a gene: 5. The CDR3 is made up of 16 amino acids. Filled out from reference TRBV11-3 and TRBJ2-1, the complete variable domain reads EAGVVQSPRYKIIEKKQPVAFWCNPISGHNTLYWYLQNLGQGPELLIRYENEEAVDDSQLPKDRFSAERLKGVDSTLKIQPAELGDSAVYLCASSLAGEYSYNEQFFGPGTRLTVL.

CDR3 nucleotide sequence: TGTGCCAGCAGCCAAGTGGGAATAGCGGGAGACAATGAGCAGTTCTTC. It encodes CASSQVGIAGDNEQFF. The V gene is TRBV3-1 (or the pseudogene TRBV3-2), the J gene TRBJ2-1, with 9 positions matching TRBD2. V dropped 1 base and J dropped 5; count of bases not matched to a gene: 6. The CDR3 loop spans 16 amino acids. Germline V gives CDR1 LGHDT, CDR2 YNNKEL (reference sequence).

In DNA form, the CDR3 reads TGTGCCAGCGCAAGGGGGGGCGGAAATTCACCCCTCCACTTT. Its protein is CASARGGGNSPLHF. The chain employs TRBV3-1 (or the pseudogene TRBV3-2) and TRBJ1-6; tentative D call: TRBD1 (6 bases). V was trimmed by 8 bases and J by 7 bases, leaving 15 bases between them. This CDR3 comprises 14 residues. In germline, CDR1 is LGHDT, CDR2 YNNKEL (reference sequence).

In this sample, this clone turned up a few times. The chain links TRBV20-1 to TRBJ1-2; D is ambiguous. V lost 3 bases and J lost 8, with 4 bases in between. Germline V CDR1 and CDR2: DFQATT, SNEGSKA (reference sequence). The CDR3 is 9 amino acids. The chain's CDR3 is CSARRGYTF. The CDR3 DNA sequence: TGCAGTGCTAGGAGAGGCTACACCTTC.

This chain uses TRBV6-5 with TRBJ2-7, with 9 bases matching TRBD1. This CDR3 is 14 amino acids long. V shed 8 bases and J 5 bases; nucleotides not matched to a gene: 10. The germline V gene encodes CDR1 MNHEY and CDR2 SVGAGI. In nucleotides, the CDR3 is TGTGCCAGCGGACGACAGGGGGTCATCCACGAGCAGTACTTC. As protein: CASGRQGVIHEQYF.

The V call is TRBV6-1, the J call TRBJ1-2; D unresolved. The CDR3 runs 12 residues. Germline values: CDR1 MNHNS, CDR2 SASEGT. Deletions cut 2 bases from V and 4 bases from J, with 5 bases between. CDR3 nucleotides: TGTGCCAGCAGTGAAAACAGCTATGGCTACACCTTC. It yields the protein CASSENSYGYTF.

This clone was seen only a few times. The chain has TRBV11-2 and TRBJ2-1; 7 bases are shared with TRBD2. V shed 1 base and J 3 bases; nucleotides not matched to a gene: 0. The germline CDR1 and CDR2 sequences are SGHAT and FQNNGV. This CDR3 spans 14 amino acids. CDR3 DNA: TGTGCCAGCAGCTTAGCGGGGGGCTACAATGAGCAGTTCTTC. It codes for CASSLAGGYNEQFF.

The chain joins TRBV7-9 to TRBJ2-5; D might be TRBD2 (6 bases). Between the trimmed V and J ends, which lost 5 bases and 3 bases, there was a span of 16 bases. From germline, CDR1 is SEHNR and CDR2 FQNEAQ (reference sequence). This CDR3 spans 15 amino acids. CDR3 DNA sequence: TGTGCCAGCAGCCAGGTGGGGGGTTATAAAGAGACCCAGTACTTC. Translated: CASSQVGGYKETQYF.

The chain links TRBV10-1 to TRBJ2-2; 7 bases match TRBD1. V was pared by 3 bases and J by 7 bases, with 5 bases of the junction left unmatched. Germline CDR1 is WNHNN and CDR2 is SYGVQD (reference sequence). The CDR3 length is 14 residues. The CDR3 nucleotides are TGCGCCAGCAGTGATTACAGGGGCTACGGGGAGCTGTTTTTT. Its protein is CASSDYRGYGELFF.

The J gene is TRBJ2-7, the V gene TRBV2; 11 nucleotides match TRBD1. The CDR3 contains 16 residues. The J segment lost 1 base and the V segment lost 6 bases, leaving 8 bases of the junction unmatched. Germline V gene lookup returns CDR1 SNHLY and CDR2 FYNNEI. CDR3 residues: CASRISGTGGSYEQYF. The CDR3 bases are TGTGCCAGCAGAATCTCCGGGACAGGGGGATCCTACGAGCAGTACTTC.